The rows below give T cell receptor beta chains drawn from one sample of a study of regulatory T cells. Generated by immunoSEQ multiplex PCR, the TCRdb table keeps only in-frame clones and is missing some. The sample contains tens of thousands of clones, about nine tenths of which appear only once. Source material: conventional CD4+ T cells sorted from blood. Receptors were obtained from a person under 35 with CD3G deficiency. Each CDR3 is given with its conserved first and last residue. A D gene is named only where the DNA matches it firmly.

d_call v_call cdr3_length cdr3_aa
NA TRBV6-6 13 CASREMGRNEQFF
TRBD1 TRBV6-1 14 CATRTGGYGEKLFF
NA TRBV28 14 CASSRDINTGELFF
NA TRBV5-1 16 CASSLVEGTTNEKLFF
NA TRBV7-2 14 CASSPQVGSNEQFF
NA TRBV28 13 CASSLSGPGEQYF
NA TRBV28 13 CASSLTASREQYF
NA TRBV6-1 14 CASSEGELGEKLFF
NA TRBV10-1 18 CASRAGCEGWFRTGELFF
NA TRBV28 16 CASSLGPGTTFDGYTF